This T cell receptor (beta chain) was obtained from a study of blood T cells in healthy people across ages. This clonotype was counted at least ten times. This CDR3 has 17 amino acids. Germline loops: CDR1 SGHTA, CDR2 FQGNSA. Trimming took 5 bases from V and 2 from J; bases not matched to a gene: 10. The use of a sample-barcoded 5' primer and a J-beta primer mix characterized a second PCR of 7 to 11 cycles. Via MiXCR, TCRdb re-called the 5' RACE reads, giving one row per CDR3 protein. Counted here are about 930,000 distinct CDR3 sequences, 25% to 35% occurring once; the ten biggest clones make up 10%. This same sample was also part of a study on T cells of mothers and their children.

The specimen was blood. The J gene is TRBJ2-7, the V gene TRBV7-2, with 12 bases identical to TRBD2. This receptor was obtained from a woman in her forties in good health. CDR3 DNA: TGTGCCAGCAGCAGCGCTAGCGGGGGGGCCTTTCCCTACGAGCAGTACTTC. This translates into CASSSASGGAFPYEQYF.